The 27 T cell receptor beta chains reported below all come from one sample, sequenced in a study of T cells after yellow fever vaccination. TCRdb re-derived calls from the 5' RACE reads in MiXCR, one entry per CDR3 protein. The profile covers tens of thousands of distinct CDR3 sequences, with about 7.4% appearing a single time and 25% to 30% taken by the ten largest. This material consisted of CD8+ T cells sorted from PBMCs, taken roughly 14 days after the first yellow fever vaccination. These receptors all stem from a man aged 18 to 30 who received the YFV17D yellow fever vaccine.

This clonotype has a count of ten or more. The rearrangement links TRBV4-3 to TRBJ2-5; 7 nucleotides match TRBD1. The V and J ends lost 1 base and 5 bases, in that order; junction bases with no gene match: 7. Germline loops: CDR1 LGHNA, CDR2 YSLEER. The CDR3 covers 15 residues. CDR3 in amino acids: CASSQGKRGLETQYF. In DNA, the CDR3 is TGCGCCAGCAGCCAAGGCAAAAGGGGGCTCGAGACCCAGTACTTC.

This clonotype was detected only a few times. This chain uses TRBV19 with TRBJ2-1; D not certain. Trimming left V 5 bases short and J 0 bases short, with 11 bases between. The CDR3 length is 15 residues. Germline loops: CDR1 LNHDA, CDR2 SQIVND (reference sequence). CDR3 amino acids: CASSWPGSSYNEQFF. As DNA, the CDR3 is TGTGCCAGTAGTTGGCCAGGCAGCTCCTACAATGAGCAGTTCTTC.

A note on this clonotype: At one end the junction does not follow the germline gene, possibly because of a read error. The chain is built from TRBV9 and TRBJ2-1; TRBD1 matches 11 bases. Germline V lookup: CDR1 SGDLS, CDR2 YYNGEE. The CDR3 has 15 residues. CDR3 loop: CSSSADRGHHNEQFF. CDR3 DNA: TGTTCCAGCAGCGCGGACAGGGGGCATCACAATGAGCAGTTCTTC.

This clonotype was detected many times. The J gene is TRBJ2-3, the V gene TRBV28; D ambiguous. Trimming left V 2 bases short and J 1 base short, with 4 bases between. The CDR3 covers 13 residues. Germline V gene lookup returns CDR1 MDHEN and CDR2 SYDVKM. The CDR3 loop is CASSLLGTDTQYF. The CDR3 coding sequence is TGTGCCAGCAGTTTACTTGGCACAGATACGCAGTATTTT.

This clonotype was seen a handful of times. The chain employs TRBV4-3 and TRBJ1-4; TRBD1 matches 9 bases. V shed 2 bases, J shed 8 bases, and the junction held 12 bases outside the gene matches. Germline loops: CDR1 LGHNA, CDR2 YSLEER. There are 17 residues in the CDR3. CDR3 bases: TGCGCCAGCAGCCAATGGAGTCTGGGACAGGGTGGGGAAAAACTGTTTTTT. The encoded protein is CASSQWSLGQGGEKLFF.

This clonotype has ten or more counts. CDR3 nucleotide sequence: TGTGCCAGCAGCTTAGGGACCCACCCGGGGCAGCCCCAGCATTTT. Protein product: CASSLGTHPGQPQHF. The V call is TRBV7-6, the J call TRBJ1-5; D not resolved. CDR3 length: 15 residues. The ends were cut back, 1 base at V and 7 bases at J, with 14 bases in the middle. Per the germline V gene, CDR1 is SGHVS and CDR2 is FNYEAQ.

This clonotype was counted many times. The chain couples TRBV5-1 to TRBJ2-2, with 9 positions matching TRBD1. V gave up 4 bases and J gave up 3 bases; unmatched junction bases: 4. This CDR3 spans 15 amino acids. Germline-derived CDR1 and CDR2 are SGHRS and YFSETQ. The DNA of the CDR3 is TGCGCCAGCAGCAGGACAGGGGAGCACACCGGGGAGCTGTTTTTT. This translates into CASSRTGEHTGELFF.

This clonotype was recorded at least ten times. The CDR3 DNA reads TGTGCCAGCAGCTTAAGAGACGACTACGAGCAGTACGTC. Translation: CASSLRDDYEQYV. V and J are TRBV7-8 and TRBJ2-7; no definite D call. Trimming removed 2 bases at V and 3 bases at J, with 8 bases between. In germline, CDR1 is SGHVS, CDR2 FQNEAQ. This CDR3 comprises 13 residues.

The table lists this clonotype with a few counts. The chain combines TRBV7-9 with TRBJ1-6, with D perhaps TRBD1 (5 bases). The CDR3 consists of 14 residues. Germline V gene lookup returns CDR1 SEHNR and CDR2 FQNEAQ (reference sequence). Trimming left V 4 bases short and J 6 bases short, with 10 bases between. The CDR3 sequence: CASSWEDTNSPLHF. In nucleotides, the CDR3 is TGTGCCAGCAGCTGGGAGGACACTAATTCACCCCTCCACTTT.

This clonotype appeared a few times. The V call is TRBV18, the J call TRBJ1-3; 10 nucleotides align to TRBD1. Germline CDR1 KGHSH, CDR2 LQKENI. The CDR3 is 18 residues long. Unmatched junction bases numbered 8, after V lost 3 bases and J lost 0 bases. CDR3 sequence: CASSPGQGLSFSGNTIYF. The CDR3 coding sequence is TGTGCCAGCTCACCGGGACAGGGGTTATCCTTCTCTGGAAACACCATATATTTT.

This clonotype was detected many times. This chain uses TRBV4-3 with TRBJ1-2; TRBD1 matches 7 bases. CDR1 is LGHNA and CDR2 is YSLEER in the germline V gene. Unmatched junction bases numbered 12, after V lost 3 bases and J lost 8 bases. The length of the CDR3 is 15 residues. Here the CDR3 reads CASSQYQGDLEGYTF. In DNA, the CDR3 is TGCGCCAGCAGCCAGTATCAGGGGGACCTGGAGGGCTACACCTTC.

This clonotype was detected ten times or more. This sequence joins TRBV4-1 and TRBJ1-2; tentative D call: TRBD1 (6 bases). Trimming took off 1 base at V and 6 bases at J, with 15 bases between the two ends. The germline V gene encodes CDR1 MGHRA and CDR2 YSYEKL. This CDR3 region has 15 residues. CDR3 nucleotides: TGCGCCAGCAGCCAAGTGGCTCGCGAGGGGGATGGCTACACCTTC. Translation gives CASSQVAREGDGYTF.

This clonotype was found many times. The chain links TRBV14 to TRBJ1-2; D remains ambiguous. The V gene lost 2 bases and the J gene lost 7 bases, with 17 bases spanning the gap. CDR1 is SGHDN and CDR2 is FVKESK in the germline V gene. CDR3 length: 15 residues. CDR3 DNA sequence: TGTGCCAGCAGCCAATTCCAAAGGCAGGACCCTGGCTACACCTTC. This sequence encodes CASSQFQRQDPGYTF.

The chain has TRBV6-2 or TRBV6-3 and TRBJ2-1, with D perhaps matching TRBD1 or TRBD2 (5 bases each). With 5 bases removed from V and 2 bases from J, the gap between germline ends came to 16 bases. The CDR3 has 16 residues. Germline V gene data show CDR1 as MNHEY and CDR2 as SVGEGT. The CDR3 DNA is TGTGCCAGCAGTCCCTTTACGGGACCGCCCTACAATGAGCAGTTCTTC. Amino acid sequence: CASSPFTGPPYNEQFF.

This clonotype was counted ten times or more. J is TRBJ1-1 and V is TRBV7-9; D uncertain. Trimming took off 11 bases at V and 1 base at J, with 8 bases between the two ends. Germline V gene data show CDR1 as SEHNR and CDR2 as FQNEAQ (reference sequence). This CDR3 contains 11 residues. The DNA for the CDR3 is TGTGCCTCATCCGGGAACACTGAAGCTTTCTTT. Protein: CASSGNTEAFF.

There are many counts of this clonotype. This chain joins TRBV11-2 and TRBJ1-1; D remains ambiguous. CDR1 is SGHAT and CDR2 is FQNNGV in the germline V gene. V was pared by 5 bases and J by 5 bases, with 6 bases between. The length of the CDR3 is 11 residues. DNA of the CDR3: TGTGCCAGCAGCCCCCTAACTGAAGCTTTCTTT. Translation: CASSPLTEAFF. Full variable domain (remainder filled in from reference TRBV11-2 and TRBJ1-1): EAGVAQSPRYKIIEKRQSVAFWCNPISGHATLYWYQQILGQGPKLLIQFQNNGVVDDSQLPKDRFSAERLKGVDSTLKIQPAKLEDSAVYLCASSPLTEAFFGQGTRLTVV.

This clonotype has ten or more counts. The chain recombines TRBV21-1 with TRBJ2-7; TRBD2 is the table's D call, not checked against the DNA. TRBV21-1 is deemed a pseudogene. The CDR3 is 16 amino acids. The CDR3 bases are TGTGCCAGCAGCAGCCCCAAGTCAGGGACTGACTACGAGCAGTACTTC. This sequence encodes CASSSPKSGTDYEQYF.

The chain uses TRBV9 and TRBJ2-5; possibly TRBD1 for D (5 bases). CDR1 SGDLS and CDR2 YYNGEE come from the germline V gene. The CDR3 extends over 17 amino acids. The V and J ends lost 0 bases and 1 base respectively, with 16 bases between them. The DNA for the CDR3 is TGTGCCAGCAGCGTAGCGATTACAGGCTCCCTCCAAGAGACCCAGTACTTC. Amino acids: CASSVAITGSLQETQYF.

This clonotype appeared many times. The chain has TRBV5-1 and TRBJ2-1; the D is unclear. The CDR3 length is 14 residues. The V gene's germline CDR1 is SGHRS and CDR2 YFSETQ. V was shortened by 2 bases and J by 1 base, with 7 bases between the two germline ends. The CDR3 loop reads CASSLWSSYNEQFF. CDR3 nucleotides: TGCGCCAGCAGCTTATGGTCATCCTACAATGAGCAGTTCTTC.

This clonotype has only a few counts. The rearrangement joins TRBV20-1 to TRBJ2-1, with 10 bases aligning to TRBD1. The length of the CDR3 is 16 residues. Germline-derived CDR1 and CDR2 are DFQATT and SNEGSKA (reference sequence). V shed 0 bases, J shed 5 bases, and the junction held 7 bases outside the gene matches. This CDR3 reads CSARDAGTGEHNEQFF. In DNA form, the CDR3 reads TGCAGTGCTAGAGATGCTGGGACAGGGGAACACAATGAGCAGTTCTTC.

There are many counts of this clonotype. The J gene is TRBJ1-1, the V gene TRBV12-3 or TRBV12-4; D uncertain. This CDR3 has 16 amino acids. Deletions cut 5 bases from V and 1 base from J, with 17 bases between. Written as DNA, the CDR3 is TGTGCCAGCAGTCCTATCATTGGGTTGACGAACACTGAAGCTTTCTTT. Its translation: CASSPIIGLTNTEAFF.

There are many counts of this clonotype. The chain recombines TRBV6-5 with TRBJ2-7; D is possibly TRBD1 or TRBD2 (6 bases each). Per germline, CDR1 MNHEY and CDR2 SVGAGI. CDR3 length: 16 amino acids. With 0 bases removed from V and 1 base from J, the gap between germline ends came to 13 bases. CDR3 DNA: TGTGCCAGCAGTTACTCGATCGGGGGCCCATCCTACGAGCAGTACTTC. Protein product: CASSYSIGGPSYEQYF.

This clonotype was detected many times. V gene TRBV20-1 combines with J gene TRBJ2-1, with 13 bases fitting TRBD2. This CDR3 spans 17 amino acids. Germline V CDR1 and CDR2: DFQATT, SNEGSKA (reference sequence). The V gene end was trimmed by 3 bases and the J gene end by 3 bases; junction bases not matched to a gene: 8. Here the CDR3 DNA reads TGCAGTGCTAGGATGGGACTAGCGGGACCCGACTACAATGAGCAGTTCTTC. This encodes CSARMGLAGPDYNEQFF.

In this sample, this clonotype turned up a few times. The V call is TRBV30, the J call TRBJ1-1, with D unclear. V shed 3 bases and J shed 4 bases, with 12 bases lying between them. CDR3 size: 13 residues. Germline lookup yields CDR1 GTSNPN and CDR2 SVGIG (reference sequence). CDR3 coding DNA: TGTGCCTGGAGCGTCTTGGACGCCACTGAAGCTTTCTTT. This codes for CAWSVLDATEAFF.

This clonotype was picked up one time. A much larger clone sits a single nucleotide away, making a read error possible. The genes are TRBV12-3 or TRBV12-4 and TRBJ2-4; D remains unclear. Trimming removed 4 bases from V and 5 bases from J, with 9 bases in between. The CDR3 contains 13 residues. CDR3 region: CASSSGSQNIQYF. In DNA, the CDR3 is TGTGCCAGCAGTTCGGGCAGTCAAAACATTCAGTACTTC.

This clonotype was seen at least ten times. CDR3 protein: CASRTRTGLDEQYF. DNA of the CDR3: TGTGCCAGCCGTACCAGGACAGGGCTGGACGAGCAGTACTTC. The gene calls are TRBV27 and TRBJ2-7, with 8 bases aligning to TRBD1. CDR1 and CDR2 from the germline V gene are MNHEY and SMNVEV (reference sequence). With 8 bases clipped from V and 5 bases from J, the junction kept 11 bases outside the gene matches. The CDR3 totals 14 residues.

In its sample, this clonotype was seen many times. The CDR3 spells CASSVSGTGVDTQYF. CDR3 DNA: TGTGCCAGCAGCGTATCCGGGACAGGGGTAGATACGCAGTATTTT. The rearrangement links TRBV7-8 to TRBJ2-3; 10 nucleotides align to TRBD1. CDR3 length: 15 residues. From germline, CDR1 is SGHVS and CDR2 FQNEAQ. Trimming removed 5 bases from V and 5 bases from J; junction bases left unmatched: 7.